Listed here are 29 T cell receptor beta chains from one sample, sequenced in a study of blood T cell repertoires in COVID-19 (dated by TCRdb to about 2020). The library was generated by the immunoSEQ multiplex PCR assay. What TCRdb holds here is the immuneACCESS table cut down to in-frame rearrangements. Part of the clones is not present; checked against another copy, under half of the missing clones reflect an unresolved V gene, and the others are unexplained. The sample contains some 190,000 clones, approximately 80% of them found a single time. Roughly 7.8% of the sample belongs to the ten largest clones. Specimen: peripheral blood. The receptor source for this set is a woman aged 80 or over with COVID-19, enrolled during active disease.

The V and J genes are TRBV5-8 and TRBJ2-1; the D gene is possibly TRBD2 (5 bases). Trimming removed 0 bases from V and 0 bases from J, with 10 bases in between. From germline, CDR1 is SGHTS and CDR2 YDEGEE. CDR3 length equals 16 residues. CDR3 amino acids: CASSLGTRSSYNEQFF. The CDR3 DNA reads TGTGCCAGCAGCTTGGGGACTCGTAGCTCCTACAATGAGCAGTTCTTC.

In DNA form, the CDR3 reads TGTGCCAGCAGACCCCTCGCAGGTGAGCAGTTCTTC. The encoded protein is CASRPLAGEQFF. This chain links TRBV7-9 with TRBJ2-1, with no clear D. This CDR3 has 12 amino acids. Germline CDR1 and CDR2: SEHNR and FQNEAQ (reference sequence). V lost 6 bases, J lost 9 bases, and 12 bases lay in between.

The chain uses TRBV6-5 and TRBJ2-7; the D gene is possibly TRBD1 (5 bases). CDR3 length: 14 amino acids. The V end lost 7 bases, the J end lost 2 bases, and 15 bases lay between the germline ends. Germline CDR1 is MNHEY and CDR2 is SVGAGI. The CDR3 loop reads CASTGRQPTYEQYF. The CDR3 coding sequence is TGTGCCAGCACCGGTAGACAGCCGACCTACGAGCAGTACTTC.

The rearrangement uses TRBV10-1 and TRBJ2-3, with TRBD2 matching 10 bases. V was pared by 8 bases and J by 3 bases, with 2 bases of the junction left unmatched. Per germline, CDR1 WNHNN and CDR2 SYGVQD (reference sequence). The CDR3 loop spans 13 amino acids. The CDR3 nucleotides are TGCGCCAGCCAGCGGGGGGGGACAGATACGCAGTATTTT. Its protein is CASQRGGTDTQYF.

This clone appeared a few times. The chain recombines TRBV6-5 with TRBJ2-7, with D tentatively TRBD1 (5 bases). This CDR3 has 12 amino acids. In germline, CDR1 is MNHEY, CDR2 SVGAGI. With 7 bases removed from V and 4 bases from J, the gap between germline ends came to 11 bases. The CDR3, as DNA: TGTGCCAGCATCCAGGGTGCGTACGAGCAGTACTTC. This sequence encodes CASIQGAYEQYF.

The chain employs TRBV18 and TRBJ1-2, with D hard to call. CDR3 size: 15 residues. V was shortened by 2 bases and J by 4 bases, with 14 bases between the two germline ends. CDR1 KGHSH and CDR2 LQKENI come from the germline V gene. CDR3 nucleotide sequence: TGTGCCAGCTCACCAAACGAACTCTCTATCTATGGCTACACCTTC. Translating gives CASSPNELSIYGYTF.

The rearrangement links TRBV7-3 to TRBJ2-3; 12 bases align to TRBD2. The trim removed 5 bases at V and 5 bases at J, leaving 2 bases unmatched. The V gene's germline CDR1 is SGHTA and CDR2 FQGTGA. This CDR3 contains 14 residues. The DNA of the CDR3 is TGTGCCAGCAGCCAGACTAGCGGGGGAGATACGCAGTATTTT. Its translation: CASSQTSGGDTQYF.

The rearrangement uses TRBV6-1 and TRBJ1-3; D ambiguous. The germline gives CDR1 MNHNS, CDR2 SASEGT. This CDR3 has 17 residues. The V and J ends lost 2 bases and 0 bases respectively, with 14 bases between them. DNA of the CDR3: TGTGCCAGCAGTGAAATTCCCCAGGTTCACTCTGGAAACACCATATATTTT. Protein sequence: CASSEIPQVHSGNTIYF.

DNA for the CDR3: TGCAGTGCTACCCGACTAGCGGAGCAGTTCTTC. It specifies CSATRLAEQFF. The rearrangement joins TRBV20-1 to TRBJ2-1; 8 bases line up with TRBD2. Trimming removed 4 bases from V and 10 bases from J; junction bases left unmatched: 3. The CDR3 consists of 11 residues. Germline assignment: CDR1 DFQATT and CDR2 SNEGSKA (reference sequence).

The V gene is TRBV5-8, the J gene TRBJ1-5; maybe TRBD1 (5 bases). This CDR3 spans 14 amino acids. V was shortened by 5 bases and J by 2 bases, with 11 bases between the two germline ends. Germline lookup yields CDR1 SGHTS and CDR2 YDEGEE. The CDR3 sequence: CASRPWGGNQPQHF. Here the CDR3 DNA reads TGTGCCAGCAGGCCTTGGGGGGGCAATCAGCCCCAGCATTTT.

In DNA form, the CDR3 reads TGTGCCAGCATCCTAGTTACGGAAGGCTACACCTTC. Encoded protein: CASILVTEGYTF. V usage is TRBV12-3 or TRBV12-4 and J usage is TRBJ1-2; D is undetermined. This CDR3 has 12 residues. V was clipped by 7 bases and J by 8 bases, with 14 bases between them.

CDR3 protein: CASSYSYRGNTEAFF. The CDR3 DNA reads as TGTGCCAGCAGTTACTCATACAGGGGGAACACTGAAGCTTTCTTT. This chain uses TRBV6-5 with TRBJ1-1, with 7 positions matching TRBD1. Germline trimming cut 0 bases from V and 1 base from J; bases unmatched to any gene: 2. This CDR3 contains 15 residues. CDR1 and CDR2 (germline): MNHEY, SVGAGI.

The chain combines TRBV10-3 with TRBJ1-5; 7 bases map to TRBD1. Germline trimming cut 6 bases from V and 6 bases from J; bases unmatched to any gene: 8. CDR1 is ENHRY, CDR2 SYGVKD, per germline. This CDR3 comprises 14 residues. CDR3 DNA: TGTGCCATCAGCGGACAGGAGGATTTTCAGCCCCAGCATTTT. This translates into CAISGQEDFQPQHF.

The chain combines TRBV11-2 with TRBJ2-3; weak D call: TRBD2 (7 bases). Germline loops: CDR1 SGHAT, CDR2 FQNNGV. The CDR3 runs to 15 residues. V gave up 3 bases and J gave up 2 bases, with 12 bases separating them. CDR3: CASSFFAGATDTQYF. For the CDR3, the DNA is TGTGCCAGCAGCTTCTTCGCGGGGGCCACAGATACGCAGTATTTT.

The chain couples TRBV11-2 to TRBJ1-3, with D unresolved. Germline-derived CDR1 and CDR2 are SGHAT and FQNNGV. Trimming took 5 bases from V and 6 from J, leaving 17 bases between them. This CDR3 is built from 15 residues. The CDR3 nucleotides are TGTGCCAGCAGCACTACGATTGGTGCGGCAAACACCATATATTTT. It is translated as CASSTTIGAANTIYF.

The rearrangement uses TRBV10-3 and TRBJ2-7, with D perhaps TRBD2 (5 bases). The CDR3 contains 13 residues. Trimming removed 3 bases at V and 7 bases at J, with 13 bases between. Germline CDR1 is ENHRY and CDR2 is SYGVKD. The CDR3, as DNA: TGTGCCATCAGTGAAAACGGGATGGCTGAGCAGTACTTC. Amino acids: CAISENGMAEQYF.

This chain uses TRBV6-4 with TRBJ2-7; TRBD1 might be the D (6 bases). CDR3 length equals 14 residues. Between the trimmed V and J ends, which lost 6 bases and 3 bases, there was a span of 15 bases. Germline-derived CDR1 and CDR2 are MRHNA and SNTAGT. The DNA of the CDR3 is TGTGCCAGCAGGGACAGAAAAGGAGGCTACGAGCAGTACTTC. Translated, it gives CASRDRKGGYEQYF.

The V and J genes are TRBV6-5 and TRBJ2-7; tentative D call: TRBD2 (5 bases). Germline loops: CDR1 MNHEY, CDR2 SVGAGI. The CDR3 contains 12 residues. V was trimmed by 10 bases and J by 9 bases, leaving 19 bases between them. The CDR3 protein is CATLTRSGGQYF. The CDR3 nucleotides read TGTGCCACCCTTACGCGGAGCGGCGGGCAGTACTTC.

This chain uses TRBV19 with TRBJ2-1, with a possible D match to TRBD2 (6 bases). This CDR3 comprises 17 residues. The V end was cut by 3 bases, the J end by 4 bases, with 19 bases between. Looked up from germline, CDR1 is LNHDA and CDR2 is SQIVND (reference sequence). As DNA, the CDR3 is TGTGCCAGTAGTATGAGGGGTGCGGGAAGCCCTTACAATGAGCAGTTCTTC. Translating it yields CASSMRGAGSPYNEQFF.

The chain recombines TRBV5-1 with TRBJ1-2; 11 bases match TRBD1. The junction had 11 bases not matched to a gene; V was cut back by 4 bases and J by 3 bases. The germline V gene has CDR1 SGHRS and CDR2 YFSETQ. The CDR3 runs to 17 residues. This chain's CDR3 is CASSRETGTGGYYGYTF. CDR3 coding DNA: TGCGCCAGCAGCAGGGAAACCGGGACAGGGGGTTACTATGGCTACACCTTC.

J is TRBJ2-2 and V is TRBV3-1 (or the pseudogene TRBV3-2); D is ambiguous. CDR3 length equals 13 residues. V was pared by 4 bases and J by 5 bases, with 8 bases between. Germline V gene sequence: CDR1 LGHDT, CDR2 YNNKEL (reference sequence). CDR3 amino acids: CASSPFSTGELFF. For the CDR3, the DNA is TGTGCCAGCAGCCCCTTCAGTACCGGGGAGCTGTTTTTT.

The gene calls are TRBV9 and TRBJ1-6; D unclear. The germline V gene encodes CDR1 SGDLS and CDR2 YYNGEE. The CDR3 is made up of 15 amino acids. Deletions cut 3 bases from V and 7 bases from J, with 14 bases between. Written as DNA, the CDR3 is TGTGCCAGCAGCGCACAGACACGACGGAATTCACCCCTCCACTTT. Protein sequence: CASSAQTRRNSPLHF.

V usage is TRBV6-6 and J usage is TRBJ1-2; no clear D gene. This CDR3 has 13 amino acids. The V end lost 8 bases, the J end lost 3 bases, and 13 bases lay between the germline ends. Germline CDR1 reads MNHNY; CDR2 reads SVGAGI (reference sequence). CDR3 residues: CASGLGGYYGYTF. Here the CDR3 DNA reads TGTGCCAGCGGACTGGGCGGCTACTATGGCTACACCTTC.

The genes are TRBV6-6 and TRBJ2-2; TRBD1 is a possible D gene (6 bases). The germline gives CDR1 MNHNY, CDR2 SVGAGI (reference sequence). V was shortened by 6 bases and J by 1 base, with 12 bases between the two germline ends. This CDR3 contains 15 residues. CDR3 in amino acids: CASSQQGLNTGELFF. The CDR3 nucleotides read TGTGCCAGCAGCCAACAGGGTTTGAACACCGGGGAGCTGTTTTTT.

Details on this clone: The same CDR3 is also encoded by other DNA sequences in this sample. The chain recombines TRBV18 with TRBJ1-5, with D possibly matching TRBD1 (5 bases). CDR3 length equals 14 residues. V lost 2 bases, J lost 1 base, and 6 bases lay in between. CDR1 is KGHSH, CDR2 LQKENI, per germline. In nucleotides, the CDR3 is TGTGCCAGCTCACCAGGGGGGAGCAATCAGCCCCAGCATTTT. This sequence encodes CASSPGGSNQPQHF.

The chain uses TRBV5-1 and TRBJ2-7, with 10 bases that match TRBD2. The CDR3 is made up of 13 amino acids. CDR1 and CDR2 from the germline V gene are SGHRS and YFSETQ. V lost 4 bases and J lost 5; bases outside the gene matches: 3. CDR3 region: CASSRGTSDEQYF. The CDR3, as DNA: TGCGCCAGCAGCCGAGGGACTAGCGACGAGCAGTACTTC.

The count of this clone is one. The rearrangement links TRBV5-6 to TRBJ1-4; D remains unclear. Deletions cut 1 base from V and 5 bases from J, with 6 bases between. Germline CDR1 reads SGHDT; CDR2 reads YYEEEE. The length of the CDR3 is 13 residues. CDR3 coding DNA: TGTGCCAGCAGCTTGCCCAGGAATGAAAAACTGTTTTTT. This translates into CASSLPRNEKLFF.

The CDR3 protein is CASSGRDFANTGELFF. CDR3 coding DNA: TGTGCCAGCAGTGGCAGGGACTTCGCGAACACCGGGGAGCTGTTTTTT. The gene calls are TRBV25-1 and TRBJ2-2; D might be TRBD2 (6 bases). The V gene's germline CDR1 is MGHDK and CDR2 SYGVNS. With 4 bases removed from V and 0 bases from J, the gap between germline ends came to 12 bases. The CDR3 extends over 16 amino acids.

The rearrangement uses TRBV2 and TRBJ1-1; weak D call: TRBD1 (5 bases). Germline values: CDR1 SNHLY, CDR2 FYNNEI. This CDR3 region has 13 residues. V was trimmed by 6 bases and J by 4 bases, leaving 12 bases between them. For the CDR3, the DNA is TGTGCCAGCAGCAGGGAGGTAAGCACTGAAGCTTTCTTT. It encodes CASSREVSTEAFF.